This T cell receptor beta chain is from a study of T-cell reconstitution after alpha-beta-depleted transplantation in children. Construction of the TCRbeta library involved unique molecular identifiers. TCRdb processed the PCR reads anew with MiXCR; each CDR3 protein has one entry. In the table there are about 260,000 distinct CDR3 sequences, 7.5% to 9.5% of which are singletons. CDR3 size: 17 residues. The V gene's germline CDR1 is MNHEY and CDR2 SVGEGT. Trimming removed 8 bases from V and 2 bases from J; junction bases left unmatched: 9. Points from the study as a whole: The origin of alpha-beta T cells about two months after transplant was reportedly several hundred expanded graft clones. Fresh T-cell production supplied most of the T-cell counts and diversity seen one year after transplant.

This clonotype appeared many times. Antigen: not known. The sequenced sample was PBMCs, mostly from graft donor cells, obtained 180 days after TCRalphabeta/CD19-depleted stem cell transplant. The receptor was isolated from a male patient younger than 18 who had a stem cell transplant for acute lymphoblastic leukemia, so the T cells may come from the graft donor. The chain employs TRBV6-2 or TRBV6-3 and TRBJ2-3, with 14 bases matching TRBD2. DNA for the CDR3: TGTGCCAGCGGGCCTTCGGGACTAGCGGGAGACACAGATACGCAGTATTTT. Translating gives CASGPSGLAGDTDTQYF.